This entry concerns a single TCR beta chain. Its antigen is currently unknown. The protocol was immunoSEQ multiplex PCR, while the TCRdb copy is restricted to in-frame clones and leaves out a portion. This repertoire shows 200,000 or so clones, 80% to 90% found once; its top ten account for around 2.5%. These data come from a study of T cell responses to AZD1222 COVID-19 vaccine. Study outcomes and limitations: Spike-wide vaccine-associated CD4 TCRs dominated at 160-218 and 743-854. There were repertoire samples only from the period after the peak T cell response. Recipients of AZD1222 seropositive at baseline numbered only five or six.

The CDR3 totals 14 residues. Trimming left V 5 bases short and J 3 bases short, with 10 bases between. Germline lookup yields CDR1 MNHEY and CDR2 SMNVEV (reference sequence). This sample comprised peripheral blood, obtained on day 0 of MenACWY control vaccination. This clonotype originated in an adult in good health. This chain links TRBV27 with TRBJ2-2; D is possibly TRBD2 (7 bases). The CDR3 nucleotides are TGTGCCAGCAGTAGGGGGAGGGACACCGGGGAGCTGTTTTTT. Translation: CASSRGRDTGELFF.